This paragraph covers one TCR beta chain sequence. V was clipped by 0 bases and J by 3 bases, with 18 bases between them. The CDR3 covers 17 residues. Germline V gene sequence: CDR1 KGHSH, CDR2 LQKENI. TCRdb keeps only in-frame clones here, not all; method: immunoSEQ multiplex PCR. Of under 200,000 clones listed, over 85% are singletons. This sample stems from a study of shared clonotypes between healthy human individuals. The donors, all of them Caucasian adults, lived in Nashville, Tennessee. The sample taken for sequencing was naive CD4+ T cells sorted from blood. Subset noted: CD45RA+ positively selected. The chain has TRBV18 and TRBJ2-7; D might be TRBD1 or TRBD2, each matching 6 bases. The receptor's source is a young woman in good health. The CDR3 DNA is TGTGCCAGCTCACCACCGCTTTCCGGGAGAGGGGGCTACGAGCAGTACTTC. Encoded protein: CASSPPLSGRGGYEQYF.